The 18 T cell receptor beta chains given below trace back to one sample, sequenced in a study of cytomegalovirus exposure and HLA in healthy donors. In the PCR, 60 Vbeta and 13 Jbeta primers were used. The table came from immunoSEQ multiplex PCR; TCRdb's copy has only in-frame clones and leaves some out. The sample contains 150,000 or so clones, 74% of which appear only once. What was sequenced was PBMCs. These receptors all come from a man younger than 45 in good health and CMV-seronegative.

The chain has TRBV12-5 and TRBJ1-1; 9 bases align to TRBD1. The CDR3 runs to 15 residues. CDR1 LGHNT and CDR2 FRNRAP come from the germline V gene. V lost 2 bases and J lost 6; bases outside the gene matches: 7. The CDR3 DNA reads as TGTGCTAGTGGTTTGACCACAGGGGGCGGCTCTGAAGCTTTCTTT. This gives the protein CASGLTTGGGSEAFF.

This chain connects TRBV4-3 to TRBJ1-2, with 10 nucleotides matching TRBD1. Germline V gene data show CDR1 as LGHNA and CDR2 as YSLEER. J lost 9 bases, V lost 0 bases, and 13 bases had no gene match. The CDR3 length is 17 residues. In nucleotides, the CDR3 is TGCGCCAGCAGCCAAGATCATACGACAGGGGGCCTTTGTAGCTACACCTTC. This gives the protein CASSQDHTTGGLCSYTF.

CDR3 in amino acids: CASSWGGGYGYTF. The CDR3 DNA follows: TGTGCCAGCAGCTGGGGGGGAGGCTATGGCTACACCTTC. The rearrangement links TRBV5-5 to TRBJ1-2; TRBD1 is a possible D gene (5 bases). The CDR3 is 13 amino acids. V was pared by 3 bases and J by 4 bases, with 10 bases between. Germline V gene data show CDR1 as SGHKS and CDR2 as YYEKEE (reference sequence).

V and J are TRBV18 and TRBJ2-1, with TRBD2 identical over 11 bases. CDR1 and CDR2 from the germline V gene are KGHSH and LQKENI. The CDR3 runs 14 residues. Trimming cost V 3 bases and J 8 bases; bases outside gene matches: 3. Written as DNA, the CDR3 is TGTGCCAGCTCACCGGGACTAGCGGTCGATGAGCAGTTCTTC. Residues: CASSPGLAVDEQFF.

V usage is TRBV20-1 and J usage is TRBJ2-5; D ambiguous. Germline assignment: CDR1 DFQATT and CDR2 SNEGSKA (reference sequence). This CDR3 region has 10 residues. V shed 3 bases and J shed 5 bases, with 4 bases lying between them. CDR3 loop: CSARRETQYF. The CDR3 nucleotides read TGCAGTGCTAGGAGGGAGACCCAGTACTTC.

This chain connects TRBV5-4 to TRBJ1-6, with 7 nucleotides matching TRBD1. The CDR3 is made up of 16 amino acids. Germline V lookup: CDR1 SGHNT, CDR2 YYREEE (reference sequence). V lost 3 bases to trimming and J lost 0 bases; unmatched junction nucleotides: 3. CDR3 region: CASSSTGSSYNSPLHF. CDR3 DNA: TGTGCCAGCAGCTCGACAGGGAGCTCCTATAATTCACCCCTCCACTTT.

The gene calls are TRBV28 and TRBJ1-2, with 8 bases that match TRBD1. The CDR3 runs 13 residues. CDR1 and CDR2 (germline): MDHEN, SYDVKM. V lost 5 bases and J lost 5; bases outside the gene matches: 4. The CDR3 loop reads CASSRGQGYGYTF. The CDR3 region has the DNA TGTGCCAGCAGTAGAGGACAGGGATATGGCTACACCTTC.

This rearrangement joins TRBV14 to TRBJ1-2; TRBD1 matches 7 bases. The CDR3 loop spans 15 amino acids. In germline, CDR1 is SGHDN, CDR2 FVKESK. Trimming took 0 bases from V and 8 from J; bases not matched to a gene: 9. The CDR3 DNA sequence: TGTGCCAGCAGCCAAGATCTAGGAGGGGGCCAGGGCTACACCTTC. Translating gives CASSQDLGGGQGYTF. The whole variable domain, remainder taken from reference TRBV14 and TRBJ1-2, is EAGVTQFPSHSVIEKGQTVTLRCDPISGHDNLYWYRRVMGKEIKFLLHFVKESKQDESGMPNNRFLAERTGGTYSTLKVQPAELEDSGVYFCASSQDLGGGQGYTFGSGTRLTVV.

The chain links TRBV5-4 to TRBJ2-1; D is unresolved. The CDR3 has 15 residues. CDR1 SGHNT and CDR2 YYREEE come from the germline V gene (reference sequence). The germline V and J ends were trimmed by 4 bases and 7 bases, with 18 bases remaining between them. The CDR3 loop reads CASSRRGNLRNEQFF. The CDR3 coding sequence is TGTGCCAGCAGCAGGCGAGGAAACCTACGGAATGAGCAGTTCTTC.

The chain couples TRBV5-1 to TRBJ2-5; D perhaps matches TRBD2 (6 bases). This CDR3 region has 15 residues. With 0 bases removed from V and 10 bases from J, the gap between germline ends came to 19 bases. Per the germline V gene, CDR1 is SGHRS and CDR2 is YFSETQ. This CDR3 reads CASSLDGTRHDGQYF. DNA for the CDR3: TGCGCCAGCAGCTTGGATGGGACTCGGCATGATGGCCAGTACTTC.

V usage is TRBV28 and J usage is TRBJ1-1, with D perhaps matching TRBD1 (5 bases). Germline loops: CDR1 MDHEN, CDR2 SYDVKM. CDR3 size: 15 residues. The V and J ends lost 4 bases and 0 bases respectively, with 12 bases between them. CDR3 sequence (DNA): TGTGCCAGCAGTTGGGAGGGACGGATGAACACTGAAGCTTTCTTT. It specifies CASSWEGRMNTEAFF.

The chain carries TRBV18 and TRBJ2-3; tentative D call: TRBD1 (5 bases). V lost 1 base to trimming and J lost 5 bases, with 13 bases between them. The CDR3 loop spans 15 amino acids. Germline V CDR1 and CDR2: KGHSH, LQKENI. The CDR3 loop reads CASSPQAGSVDTQYF. The DNA of the CDR3 is TGTGCCAGCTCACCACAAGCAGGGTCAGTAGATACGCAGTATTTT.

The genes are TRBV7-6 and TRBJ2-3; 12 nucleotides align to TRBD2. The CDR3 length is 17 residues. With V trimmed by 2 bases and J by 2 bases, 5 bases remained unmatched. The germline V gene encodes CDR1 SGHVS and CDR2 FNYEAQ. The chain's CDR3 is CASSLYRTSGVTDTQYF. CDR3 nucleotides: TGTGCCAGCAGCTTATACCGGACTAGCGGGGTCACAGATACGCAGTATTTT.

This clone has a handful of counts. V usage is TRBV19 and J usage is TRBJ1-1, with 11 bases that match TRBD1. Trimming took 4 bases from V and 4 from J; bases not matched to a gene: 5. This CDR3 is 15 amino acids long. CDR1 is LNHDA and CDR2 is SQIVND in the germline V gene (reference sequence). The CDR3 coding sequence is TGTGCCAGTAGTACTTCCGGGACAGGGGGCACTGAAGCTTTCTTT. Translation gives CASSTSGTGGTEAFF.

The chain links TRBV7-8 to TRBJ1-6, with TRBD1 matching 8 bases. Germline values: CDR1 SGHVS, CDR2 FQNEAQ. CDR3 length equals 15 residues. The trim removed 2 bases at V and 9 bases at J, leaving 6 bases unmatched. The CDR3 region has the DNA TGTGCCAGCAGCTTAATCGGACAGGGAGGTTCACCCCTCCACTTT. Its protein product is CASSLIGQGGSPLHF. The full variable domain, completed using reference TRBV7-8 and TRBJ1-6, is GAGVSQSPRYKVAKRGQDVALRCDPISGHVSLFWYQQALGQGPEFLTYFQNEAQLDKSGLPSDRFFAERPEGSVSTLKIQRTQQEDSAVYLCASSLIGQGGSPLHFGNGTRLTVT.

Remarks on this clone: Other DNA sequences in this specimen translate into the identical CDR3. V is TRBV5-6 and J is TRBJ1-2, with 7 nucleotides matching TRBD1. This CDR3 comprises 17 residues. V shed 0 bases and J 8 bases; nucleotides not matched to a gene: 16. Germline loops: CDR1 SGHDT, CDR2 YYEEEE. The CDR3 sequence is CASSLGQGRDRVAGYTF. The CDR3 DNA reads TGTGCCAGCAGCTTGGGACAGGGACGAGACAGAGTCGCGGGCTACACCTTC.

The genes are TRBV2 and TRBJ2-2; D may be TRBD1 (6 bases). The V gene's germline CDR1 is SNHLY and CDR2 FYNNEI. V was cut by 7 bases and J by 7 bases, with 13 bases left in between. This CDR3 is built from 13 residues. The chain's CDR3 is CASTQIQGGELFF. The CDR3 DNA sequence: TGTGCCAGCACCCAAATACAGGGCGGGGAGCTGTTTTTT.

V usage is TRBV10-3 and J usage is TRBJ2-2, with 8 bases matching TRBD2. The CDR3 is 14 amino acids. Germline V lookup: CDR1 ENHRY, CDR2 SYGVKD. Unmatched junction bases numbered 6, after V lost 7 bases and J lost 5 bases. The CDR3 DNA reads as TGTGCCATCAAAGGCGGGGGGAATACCGGGGAGCTGTTTTTT. Translation gives CAIKGGGNTGELFF.